This T cell receptor (beta chain) came from a study of blood T cell repertoires in COVID-19. For the study at large: Whether acute or convalescent, the COVID-19 samples came from the United States, Italy and Spain. PBMCs, B-cell-depleted T cells, or T cells provided the cDNA or gDNA that made up the material.

The germline V and J ends were trimmed by 6 bases and 11 bases, with 19 bases remaining between them. Germline loops: CDR1 SNHLY, CDR2 FYNNEI. This CDR3 has 13 residues. Authors' analysis steps: For nucleated cells, counts were estimated from reference gene primer amplification. Profiling relied on immunoSEQ multiplex PCR, and the TCRdb table lists in-frame clones only, not all of them. That table gives V, J and clone size, and the DNA gave D and trimming. In the table there are about 480,000 clones, around 89% of which are singletons. The chain combines TRBV2 with TRBJ1-1; perhaps TRBD1 as D (5 bases). The source is a woman younger than 45 with acute or convalescent COVID-19. Sequencing input: peripheral blood. This CDR3 reads CASSNRGGVLAFF. In DNA, the CDR3 is TGTGCCAGCAGCAACCGGGGGGGGGTTTTGGCTTTCTTT.